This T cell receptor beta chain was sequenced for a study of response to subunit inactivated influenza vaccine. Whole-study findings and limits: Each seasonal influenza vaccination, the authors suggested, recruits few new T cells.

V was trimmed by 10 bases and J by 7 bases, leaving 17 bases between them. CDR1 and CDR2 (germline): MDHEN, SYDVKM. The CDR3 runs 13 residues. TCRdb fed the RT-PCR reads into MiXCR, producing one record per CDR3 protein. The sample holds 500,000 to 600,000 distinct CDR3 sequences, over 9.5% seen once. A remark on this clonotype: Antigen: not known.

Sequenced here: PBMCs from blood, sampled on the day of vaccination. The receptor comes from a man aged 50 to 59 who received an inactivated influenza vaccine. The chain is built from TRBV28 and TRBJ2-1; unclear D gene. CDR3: CATLLASWNEQFF. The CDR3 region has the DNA TGTGCCACCCTCCTGGCCTCGTGGAATGAGCAGTTCTTC.